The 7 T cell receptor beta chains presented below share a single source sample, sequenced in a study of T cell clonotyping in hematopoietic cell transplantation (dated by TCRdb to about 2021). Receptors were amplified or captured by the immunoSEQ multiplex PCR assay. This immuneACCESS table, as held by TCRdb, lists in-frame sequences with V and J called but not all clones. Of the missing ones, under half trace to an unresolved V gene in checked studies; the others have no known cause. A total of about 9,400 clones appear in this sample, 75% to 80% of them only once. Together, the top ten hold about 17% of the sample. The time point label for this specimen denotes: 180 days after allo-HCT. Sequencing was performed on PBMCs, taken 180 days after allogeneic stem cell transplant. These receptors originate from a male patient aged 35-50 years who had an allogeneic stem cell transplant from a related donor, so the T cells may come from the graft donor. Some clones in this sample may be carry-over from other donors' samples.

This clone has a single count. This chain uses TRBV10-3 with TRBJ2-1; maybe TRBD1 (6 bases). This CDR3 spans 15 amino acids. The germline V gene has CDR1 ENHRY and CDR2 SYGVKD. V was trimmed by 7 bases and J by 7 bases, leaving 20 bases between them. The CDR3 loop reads CAITSGAQVDNEQFF. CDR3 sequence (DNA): TGTGCCATCACGTCAGGGGCCCAAGTGGATAATGAGCAGTTCTTC.

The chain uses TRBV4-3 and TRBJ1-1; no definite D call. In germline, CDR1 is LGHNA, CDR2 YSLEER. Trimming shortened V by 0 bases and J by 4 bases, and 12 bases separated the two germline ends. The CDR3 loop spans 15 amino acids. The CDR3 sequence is CASSQDAGMSTEAFF. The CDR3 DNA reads TGCGCCAGCAGCCAAGATGCGGGCATGAGCACTGAAGCTTTCTTT.

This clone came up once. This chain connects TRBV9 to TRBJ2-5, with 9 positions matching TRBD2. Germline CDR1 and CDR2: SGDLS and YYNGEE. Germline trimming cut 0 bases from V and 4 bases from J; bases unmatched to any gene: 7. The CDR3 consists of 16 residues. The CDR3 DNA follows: TGTGCCAGCAGCGTAGAGGGCGGGGGGGCCGGAGAGACCCAGTACTTC. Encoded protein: CASSVEGGGAGETQYF.

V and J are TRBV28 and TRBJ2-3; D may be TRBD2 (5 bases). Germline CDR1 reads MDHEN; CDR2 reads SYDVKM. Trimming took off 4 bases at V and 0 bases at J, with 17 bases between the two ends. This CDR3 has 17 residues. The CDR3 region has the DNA TGTGCCAGCAGTTCCACGAGAGGGAGACCGAGCACAGATACGCAGTATTTT. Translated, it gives CASSSTRGRPSTDTQYF.

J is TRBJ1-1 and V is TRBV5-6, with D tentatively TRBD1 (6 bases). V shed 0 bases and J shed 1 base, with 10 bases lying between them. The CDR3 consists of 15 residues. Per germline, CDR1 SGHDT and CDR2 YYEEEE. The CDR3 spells CASSLARDTNTEAFF. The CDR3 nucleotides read TGTGCCAGCAGCTTGGCTCGGGACACGAACACTGAAGCTTTCTTT. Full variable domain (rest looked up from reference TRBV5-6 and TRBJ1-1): DAGVTQSPTHLIKTRGQQVTLRCSPKSGHDTVSWYQQALGQGPQFIFQYYEEEERQRGNFPDRFSGHQFPNYSSELNVNALLLGDSALYLCASSLARDTNTEAFFGQGTRLTVV.

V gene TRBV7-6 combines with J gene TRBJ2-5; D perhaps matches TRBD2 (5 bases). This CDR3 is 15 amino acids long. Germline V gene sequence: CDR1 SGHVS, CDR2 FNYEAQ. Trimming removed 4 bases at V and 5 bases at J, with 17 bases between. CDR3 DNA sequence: TGTGCCAGCAGCTCAGCGGTGGCAAGTCTGGAGACCCAGTACTTC. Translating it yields CASSSAVASLETQYF.

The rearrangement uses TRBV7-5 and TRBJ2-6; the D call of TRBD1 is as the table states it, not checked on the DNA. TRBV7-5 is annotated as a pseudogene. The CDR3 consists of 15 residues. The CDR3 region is CARSFRGSGANVLTF. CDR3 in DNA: TGTGCCAGAAGCTTCAGGGGCTCTGGGGCCAACGTCCTGACTTTC.